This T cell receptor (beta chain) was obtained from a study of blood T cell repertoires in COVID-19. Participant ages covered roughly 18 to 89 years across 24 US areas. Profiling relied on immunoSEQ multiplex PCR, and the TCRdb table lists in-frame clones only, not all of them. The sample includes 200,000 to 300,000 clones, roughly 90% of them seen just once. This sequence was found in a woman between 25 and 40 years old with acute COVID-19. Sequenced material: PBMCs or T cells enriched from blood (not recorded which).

The CDR3 region is CAWSVLEWETQYF. In DNA form, the CDR3 reads TGTGCCTGGAGTGTGTTGGAGTGGGAGACCCAGTACTTC. The chain combines TRBV30 with TRBJ2-5; D not certain. Trimming stripped 0 bases from V and 5 bases from J, with 10 bases between. Germline V gene data show CDR1 as GTSNPN and CDR2 as SVGIG (reference sequence). The CDR3 loop spans 13 amino acids.